This T cell receptor beta chain was recovered during a study of a mutant IDH1 vaccine in newly diagnosed glioma. Study overall: Sex among treated patients split about 60% male, 37.5% female; mean age was about 40 years. Patients had received radiotherapy, temozolomide, or both previously, most receiving both.

The time point denotes: week 47, end of study. Every single dose of the vaccine, 300 ug of mutant IDH1 20-mer peptide, came with topical imiquimod. The protocol was immunoSEQ multiplex PCR, while the TCRdb copy is restricted to in-frame clones and leaves out a portion. This table holds about 94,000 clones, 89% found once. Overall study results and limits: Researchers report vaccine-induced immune responses in roughly 93% of patients.

Turning to this clone: The antigen is not known.

This TCR came from a woman aged 45-65 years with glioma. The material was PBMCs, obtained from a glioma patient whose treatment included an IDH1 peptide vaccine.

The CDR3 loop is CAISGGWGNTGELFF. CDR3 DNA: TGTGCCATCAGTGGCGGTTGGGGGAACACCGGGGAGCTGTTTTTT. The J gene is TRBJ2-2, the V gene TRBV10-3; D is unclear. The CDR3 extends over 15 amino acids. Trimming removed 4 bases at V and 1 base at J, with 10 bases between. Germline CDR1 ENHRY, CDR2 SYGVKD.